Listed below are T cell receptor beta chains from one sample, sequenced in a study of beta chain features in type 1 diabetes. The repertoire was sequenced with immunoSEQ multiplex PCR; TCRdb's copy has only in-frame clones and lacks some. The top ten clones hold 0.05% to 0.07% of a sample with around 430,000 clones, around 28% of them seen once. Material: naive CD4+ T cells from blood. The source of these receptors is a man aged 18 to 29 in good health. Each CDR3 is given with its conserved first and last residue. D genes are given only for firm matches. A row's size may be missing; if present it is once, few, many or a size class.

d_gene	v_gene	j_gene	abundance	CDR3aa	CDR3nt
TRBD1	TRBV7-9	TRBJ2-5	NA	CASSRDRGRETQYF	TGTGCCAGCAGCCGGGACAGAGGTCGCGAGACCCAGTACTTC
TRBD1	TRBV7-8	TRBJ2-3	few	CASSWDRVSTDTQYF	TGTGCCAGCAGCTGGGACAGGGTCAGCACAGATACGCAGTATTTT
NA	TRBV5-1	TRBJ2-7	NA	CASSLLDGYYEQYF	TGCGCCAGCAGCCTACTCGACGGATACTACGAGCAGTACTTC
NA	TRBV30	TRBJ2-3	NA	CAWSVGSNTQYF	TGTGCCTGGAGTGTAGGTTCGAATACGCAGTATTTT
NA	TRBV9	TRBJ1-1	NA	CASSVGWNTEAFF	TGTGCCAGCAGCGTAGGGTGGAACACTGAAGCTTTCTTT
TRBD2	TRBV7-9	TRBJ2-3	NA	CASSFPLAGGTDTQYF	TGTGCCAGCAGCTTTCCTCTAGCGGGAGGAACAGATACGCAGTATTTT
TRBD1	TRBV9	TRBJ2-7	NA	CASSVGDRITYEQYF	TGTGCCAGCAGCGTAGGGGACAGGATAACCTACGAGCAGTACTTC
NA	TRBV10-3	TRBJ2-5	NA	CAISEWNTYWAQYF	TGTGCCATCAGTGAGTGGAACACGTATTGGGCCCAGTACTTC
NA	TRBV18	TRBJ1-2	NA	CASSPLEGANYGYTF	TGTGCCAGCTCACCTCTTGAGGGGGCTAACTATGGCTACACCTTC
NA	TRBV29-1	TRBJ2-2	NA	CSVLRSTGELFF	TGCAGCGTTCTCAGGAGCACCGGGGAGCTGTTTTTT
NA	TRBV6-7	TRBJ2-6	once	CASSYRQGGSGANVLTF	TGTGCCAGCAGTTACCGCCAAGGGGGCTCTGGGGCCAACGTCCTGACTTTC
NA	TRBV2	TRBJ2-3	few	CASSRPRDTQYF	TGTGCCAGCAGTCGGCCACGCGATACGCAGTATTTT
TRBD1	TRBV7-2	TRBJ2-4	NA	CASSPGPTGGKNIQYF	TGTGCCAGCAGCCCGGGGCCGACAGGGGGCAAAAACATTCAGTACTTC
NA	TRBV30	TRBJ1-1	few	CAWRVRVNTEAFF	TGTGCCTGGAGAGTCCGGGTGAACACTGAAGCTTTCTTT
TRBD2	TRBV27	TRBJ2-7	NA	CASSSPGLARYEQYF	TGTGCCAGCAGTTCACCGGGACTAGCCCGCTACGAGCAGTACTTC
NA	TRBV13	TRBJ2-1	NA	CASSLIRGDEQFF	TGTGCCAGCAGCTTAATAAGGGGCGATGAGCAGTTCTTC
TRBD1	TRBV29-1	TRBJ1-1	few	CSAGTGGMGTEAFF	TGCAGCGCCGGGACAGGGGGAATGGGGACTGAAGCTTTCTTT
TRBD1	TRBV4-3	TRBJ2-5	NA	CASSQAGTGKTQYF	TGCGCCAGCAGCCAAGCCGGGACAGGGAAGACCCAGTACTTC
TRBD1	TRBV25-1	TRBJ2-1	NA	CASSELGTALVNEQFF	TGTGCCAGCAGTGAACTCGGGACAGCTCTCGTCAATGAGCAGTTCTTC
NA	TRBV18	TRBJ2-5	few	CASSPFSTTRETQYF	TGTGCCAGCTCACCATTCTCCACCACTCGGGAGACCCAGTACTTC
NA	TRBV6-6	TRBJ2-7	NA	CASSRFRTSTYEQYF	TGTGCCAGCAGCCGATTCCGTACTTCAACCTACGAGCAGTACTTC